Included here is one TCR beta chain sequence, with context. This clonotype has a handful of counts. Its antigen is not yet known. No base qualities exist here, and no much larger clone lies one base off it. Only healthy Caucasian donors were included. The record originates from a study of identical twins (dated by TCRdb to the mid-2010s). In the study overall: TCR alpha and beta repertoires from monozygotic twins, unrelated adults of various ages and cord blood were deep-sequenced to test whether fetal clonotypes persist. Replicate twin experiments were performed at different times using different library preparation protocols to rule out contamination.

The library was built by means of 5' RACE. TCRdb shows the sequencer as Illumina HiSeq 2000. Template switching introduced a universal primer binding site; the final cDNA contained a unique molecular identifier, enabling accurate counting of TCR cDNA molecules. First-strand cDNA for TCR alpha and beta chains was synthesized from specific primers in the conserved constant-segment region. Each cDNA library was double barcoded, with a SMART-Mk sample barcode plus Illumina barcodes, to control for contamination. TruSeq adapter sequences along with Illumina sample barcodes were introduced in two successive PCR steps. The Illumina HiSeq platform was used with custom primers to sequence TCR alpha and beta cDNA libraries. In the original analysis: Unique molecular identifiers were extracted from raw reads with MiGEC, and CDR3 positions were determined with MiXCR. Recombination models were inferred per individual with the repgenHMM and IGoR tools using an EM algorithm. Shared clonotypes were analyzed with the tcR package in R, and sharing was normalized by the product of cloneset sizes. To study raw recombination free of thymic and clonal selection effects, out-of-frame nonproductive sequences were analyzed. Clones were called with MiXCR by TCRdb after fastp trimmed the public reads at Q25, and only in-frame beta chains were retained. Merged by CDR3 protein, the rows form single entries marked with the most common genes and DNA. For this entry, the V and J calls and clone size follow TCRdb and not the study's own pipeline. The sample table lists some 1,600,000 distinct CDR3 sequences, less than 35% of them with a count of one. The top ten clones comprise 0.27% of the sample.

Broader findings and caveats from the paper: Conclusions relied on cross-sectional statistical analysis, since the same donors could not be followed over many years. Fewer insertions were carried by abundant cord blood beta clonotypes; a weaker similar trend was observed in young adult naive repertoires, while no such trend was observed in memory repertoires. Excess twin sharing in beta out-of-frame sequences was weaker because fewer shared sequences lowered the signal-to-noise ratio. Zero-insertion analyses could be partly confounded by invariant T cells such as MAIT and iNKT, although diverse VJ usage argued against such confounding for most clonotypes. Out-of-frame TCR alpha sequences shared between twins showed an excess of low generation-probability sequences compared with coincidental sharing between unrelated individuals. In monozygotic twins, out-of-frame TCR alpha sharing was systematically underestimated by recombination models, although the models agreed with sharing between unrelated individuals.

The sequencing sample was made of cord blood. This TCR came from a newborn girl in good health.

The CDR3 loop reads CASSQDQLAGEDTQYF. The sequence in DNA is TGTGCCAGCAGCCAAGATCAGCTAGCGGGAGAGGATACGCAGTATTTT. This sequence uses TRBV3-1 and TRBJ2-3; the central 10 bases match TRBD2. In the germline V gene (reference sequence), CDR1 corresponds to LGHDT and CDR2 to YNNKEL. The CDR3 runs 16 residues from the cysteine to the phenylalanine. Kept here is only the CDR3 DNA, which spans 48 bases and is read in frame from base 1. Compared with germline, V lacks 0 bases and J lacks 6 bases; bases without a gene match: 6.